What follows describes a single TCR beta chain. The data were obtained in a study of T cell changes during pregnancy in multiple sclerosis. Sequenced by immunoSEQ multiplex PCR; TCRdb stores in-frame clones only, minus some. Of tens of thousands of clones in the sample, around 93% were seen once. This CDR3 is 15 amino acids long. CDR1 SGDLS and CDR2 YYNGEE come from the germline V gene. The V gene lost 3 bases and the J gene lost 5 bases, with 17 bases spanning the gap. V is TRBV9 and J is TRBJ1-2; perhaps TRBD1 as D (5 bases). The material was CD4+ T cells from peripheral blood mononuclear cells, obtained after pregnancy. This receptor was taken from a female donor with multiple sclerosis, enrolled in a pregnancy study. CDR3 nucleotide sequence: TGTGCCAGCAGCGCCATGCAAGGGGAGGGGTATGGCTACACCTTC. Translation gives CASSAMQGEGYGYTF.